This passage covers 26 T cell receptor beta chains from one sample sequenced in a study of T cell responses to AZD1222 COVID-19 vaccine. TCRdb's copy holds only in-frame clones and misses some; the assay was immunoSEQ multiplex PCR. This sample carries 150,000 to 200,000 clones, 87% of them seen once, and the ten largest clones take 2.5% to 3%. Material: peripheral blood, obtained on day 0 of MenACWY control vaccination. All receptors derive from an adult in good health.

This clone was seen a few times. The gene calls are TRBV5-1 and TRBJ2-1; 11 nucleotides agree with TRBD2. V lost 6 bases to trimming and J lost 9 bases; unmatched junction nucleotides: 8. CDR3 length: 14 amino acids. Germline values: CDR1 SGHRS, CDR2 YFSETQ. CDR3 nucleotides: TGCGCCAGCACCATAGCGGGGGGGCTTAGTGAGCAGTTCTTC. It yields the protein CASTIAGGLSEQFF.

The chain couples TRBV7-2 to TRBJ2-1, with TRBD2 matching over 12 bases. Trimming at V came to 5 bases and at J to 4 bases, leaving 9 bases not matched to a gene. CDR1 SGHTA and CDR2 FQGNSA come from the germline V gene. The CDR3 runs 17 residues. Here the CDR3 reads CASSTPLAGGTYNEQFF. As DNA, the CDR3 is TGTGCCAGCAGCACCCCGCTAGCGGGGGGGACTTACAATGAGCAGTTCTTC.

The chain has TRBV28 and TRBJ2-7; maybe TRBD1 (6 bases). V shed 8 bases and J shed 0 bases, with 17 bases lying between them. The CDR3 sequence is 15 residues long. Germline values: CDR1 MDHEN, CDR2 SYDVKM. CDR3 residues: CASSYSGAASYEQYF. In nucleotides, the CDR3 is TGTGCCAGCTCCTACTCAGGGGCCGCCTCCTACGAGCAGTACTTC. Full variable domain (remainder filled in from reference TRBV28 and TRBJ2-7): DVKVTQSSRYLVKRTGEKVFLECVQDMDHENMFWYRQDPGLGLRLIYFSYDVKMKEKGDIPEGYSVSREKKERFSLILESASTNQTSMYLCASSYSGAASYEQYFGPGTRLTVT.

The CDR3 DNA follows: TGTGCCAGCAGCCAAGCCCAGGGCTTTGAAAAACTGTTTTTT. It translates to CASSQAQGFEKLFF. The rearrangement uses TRBV3-1 (or the pseudogene TRBV3-2) and TRBJ1-4, with D possibly TRBD1 on 5 matching bases. Between the trimmed V and J ends, which lost 1 base and 7 bases, there was a span of 10 bases. The CDR3 is made up of 14 amino acids. CDR1 LGHDT and CDR2 YNNKEL come from the germline V gene (reference sequence).

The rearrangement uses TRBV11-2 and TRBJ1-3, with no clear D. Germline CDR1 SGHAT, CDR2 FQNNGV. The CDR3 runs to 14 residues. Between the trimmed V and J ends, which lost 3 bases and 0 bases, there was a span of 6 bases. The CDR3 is CASSFMISGNTIYF. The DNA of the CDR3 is TGTGCCAGCAGCTTTATGATCTCTGGAAACACCATATATTTT.

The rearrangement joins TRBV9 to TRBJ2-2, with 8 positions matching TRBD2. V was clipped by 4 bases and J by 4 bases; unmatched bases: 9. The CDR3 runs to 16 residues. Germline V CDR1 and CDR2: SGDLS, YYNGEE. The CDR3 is CASSKSSGSTTGELFF. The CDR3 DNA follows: TGTGCCAGCAGCAAATCCAGCGGGAGTACCACCGGGGAGCTGTTTTTT.

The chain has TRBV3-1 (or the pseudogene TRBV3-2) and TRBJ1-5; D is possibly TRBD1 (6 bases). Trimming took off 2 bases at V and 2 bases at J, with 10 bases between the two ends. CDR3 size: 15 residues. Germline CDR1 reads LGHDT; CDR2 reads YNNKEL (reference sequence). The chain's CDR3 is CASSQFSGGNQPQHF. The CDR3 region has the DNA TGTGCCAGCAGCCAATTTTCAGGGGGCAATCAGCCCCAGCATTTT.

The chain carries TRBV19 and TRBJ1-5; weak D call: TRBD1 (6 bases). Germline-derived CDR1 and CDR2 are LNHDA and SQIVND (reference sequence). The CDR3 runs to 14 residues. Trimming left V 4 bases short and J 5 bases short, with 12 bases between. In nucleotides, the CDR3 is TGTGCCAGTAGTACCACAGGGACCGATCAGCCCCAGCATTTT. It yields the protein CASSTTGTDQPQHF.

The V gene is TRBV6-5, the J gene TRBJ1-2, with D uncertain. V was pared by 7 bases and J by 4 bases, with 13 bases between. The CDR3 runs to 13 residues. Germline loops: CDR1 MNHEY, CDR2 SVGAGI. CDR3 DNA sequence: TGTGCCAGCAAGAGTTTGGGTCCCTATGGCTACACCTTC. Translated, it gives CASKSLGPYGYTF.

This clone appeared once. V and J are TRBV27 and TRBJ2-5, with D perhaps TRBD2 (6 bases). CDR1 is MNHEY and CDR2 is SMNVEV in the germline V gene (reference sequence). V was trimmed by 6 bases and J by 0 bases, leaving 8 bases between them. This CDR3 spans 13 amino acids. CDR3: CASREGNQETQYF. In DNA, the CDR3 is TGTGCCAGCAGGGAGGGGAACCAAGAGACCCAGTACTTC.

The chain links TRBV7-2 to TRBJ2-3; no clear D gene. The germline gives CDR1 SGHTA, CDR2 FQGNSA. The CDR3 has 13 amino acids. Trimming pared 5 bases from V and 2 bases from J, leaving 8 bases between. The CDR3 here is CASSPWDTDTQYF. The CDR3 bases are TGTGCCAGCAGCCCCTGGGACACAGATACGCAGTATTTT.

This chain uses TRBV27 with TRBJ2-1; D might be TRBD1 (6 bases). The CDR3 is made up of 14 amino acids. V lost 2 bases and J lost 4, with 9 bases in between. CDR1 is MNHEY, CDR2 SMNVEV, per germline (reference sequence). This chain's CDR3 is CASSLNRAYNEQFF. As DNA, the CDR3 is TGTGCCAGCAGTTTAAACAGGGCATACAATGAGCAGTTCTTC.

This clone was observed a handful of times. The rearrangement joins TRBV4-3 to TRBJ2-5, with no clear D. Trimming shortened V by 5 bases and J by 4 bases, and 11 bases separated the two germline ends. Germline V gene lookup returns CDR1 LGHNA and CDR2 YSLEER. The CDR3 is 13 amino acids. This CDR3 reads CASSKIIGETQYF. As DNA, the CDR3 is TGCGCCAGCAGCAAGATTATCGGAGAGACCCAGTACTTC.

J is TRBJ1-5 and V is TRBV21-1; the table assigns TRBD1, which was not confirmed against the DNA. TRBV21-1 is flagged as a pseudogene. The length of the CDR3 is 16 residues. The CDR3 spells CASDNSTGLRNQPQHF. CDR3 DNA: TGTGCCAGCGACAACTCGACAGGCCTGCGCAATCAGCCCCAGCATTTT.

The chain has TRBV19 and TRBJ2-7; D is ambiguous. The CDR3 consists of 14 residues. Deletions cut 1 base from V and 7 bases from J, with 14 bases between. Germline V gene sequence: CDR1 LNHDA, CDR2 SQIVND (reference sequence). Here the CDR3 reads CASSIVGRLDEQYF. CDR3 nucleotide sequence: TGTGCCAGTAGTATAGTAGGCAGATTGGATGAGCAGTACTTC.

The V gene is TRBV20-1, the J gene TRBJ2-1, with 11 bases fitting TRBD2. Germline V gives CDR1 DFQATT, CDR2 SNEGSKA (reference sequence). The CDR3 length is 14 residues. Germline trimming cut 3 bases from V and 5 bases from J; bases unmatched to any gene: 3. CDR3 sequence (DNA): TGCAGTGCTAGTGGGACTAGCGGAAACAATGAGCAGTTCTTC. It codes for CSASGTSGNNEQFF.

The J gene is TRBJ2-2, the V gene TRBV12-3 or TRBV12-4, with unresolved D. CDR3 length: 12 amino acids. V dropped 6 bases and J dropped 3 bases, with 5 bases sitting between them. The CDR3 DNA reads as TGTGCCAGCAGACGAGACACCGGGGAGCTGTTTTTT. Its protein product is CASRRDTGELFF.

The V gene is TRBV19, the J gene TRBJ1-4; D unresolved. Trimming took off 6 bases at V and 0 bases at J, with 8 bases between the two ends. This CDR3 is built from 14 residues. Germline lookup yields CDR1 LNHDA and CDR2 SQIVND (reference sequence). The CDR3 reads CASRKTATNEKLFF. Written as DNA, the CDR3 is TGTGCCAGTAGAAAGACGGCAACTAATGAAAAACTGTTTTTT.

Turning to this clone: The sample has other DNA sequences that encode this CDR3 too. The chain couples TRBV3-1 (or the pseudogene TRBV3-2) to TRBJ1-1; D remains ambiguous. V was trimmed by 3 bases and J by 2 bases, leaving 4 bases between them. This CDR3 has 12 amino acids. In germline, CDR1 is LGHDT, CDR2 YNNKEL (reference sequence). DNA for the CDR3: TGTGCCAGCAGCCAGCGCAACACTGAAGCTTTCTTT. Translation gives CASSQRNTEAFF.

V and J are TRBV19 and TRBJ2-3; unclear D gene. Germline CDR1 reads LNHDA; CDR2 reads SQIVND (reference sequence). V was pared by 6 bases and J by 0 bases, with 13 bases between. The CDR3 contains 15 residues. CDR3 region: CASRGLKGSTDTQYF. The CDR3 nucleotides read TGTGCCAGTAGGGGGTTGAAGGGTAGCACAGATACGCAGTATTTT. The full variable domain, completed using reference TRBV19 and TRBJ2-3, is DGGITQSPKYLFRKEGQNVTLSCEQNLNHDAMYWYRQDPGQGLRLIYYSQIVNDFQKGDIAEGYSVSREKKESFPLTVTSAQKNPTAFYLCASRGLKGSTDTQYFGPGTRLTVL.

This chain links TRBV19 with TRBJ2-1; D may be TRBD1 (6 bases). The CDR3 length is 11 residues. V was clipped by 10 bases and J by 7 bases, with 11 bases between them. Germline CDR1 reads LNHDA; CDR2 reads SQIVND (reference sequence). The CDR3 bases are TGTGCCACCGAAGGGACAAATGAGCAGTTCTTC. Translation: CATEGTNEQFF.

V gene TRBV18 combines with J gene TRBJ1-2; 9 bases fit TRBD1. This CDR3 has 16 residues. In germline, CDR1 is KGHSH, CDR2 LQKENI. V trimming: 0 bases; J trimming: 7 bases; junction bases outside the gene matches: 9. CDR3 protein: CASSPPSDRGVSGYTF. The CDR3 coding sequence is TGTGCCAGCTCACCACCCTCGGACAGGGGAGTGAGTGGCTACACCTTC.

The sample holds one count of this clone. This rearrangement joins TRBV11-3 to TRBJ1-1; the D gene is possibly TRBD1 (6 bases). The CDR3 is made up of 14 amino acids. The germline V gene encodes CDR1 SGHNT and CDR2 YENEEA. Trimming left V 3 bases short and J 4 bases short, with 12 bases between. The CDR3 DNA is TGTGCCAGCAGCTTCTCAGGGGACGGCACTGAAGCTTTCTTT. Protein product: CASSFSGDGTEAFF.

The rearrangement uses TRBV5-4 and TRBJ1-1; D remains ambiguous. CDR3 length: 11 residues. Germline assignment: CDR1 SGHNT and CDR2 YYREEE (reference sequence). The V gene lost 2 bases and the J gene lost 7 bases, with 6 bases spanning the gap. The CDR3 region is CASSFLNEAFF. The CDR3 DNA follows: TGTGCCAGCAGCTTTCTAAATGAAGCTTTCTTT.

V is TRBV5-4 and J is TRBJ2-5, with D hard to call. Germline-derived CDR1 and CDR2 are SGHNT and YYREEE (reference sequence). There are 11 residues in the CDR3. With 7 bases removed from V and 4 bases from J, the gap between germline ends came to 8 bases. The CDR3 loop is CASRRGETQYF. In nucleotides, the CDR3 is TGTGCCAGCCGGCGTGGAGAGACCCAGTACTTC.

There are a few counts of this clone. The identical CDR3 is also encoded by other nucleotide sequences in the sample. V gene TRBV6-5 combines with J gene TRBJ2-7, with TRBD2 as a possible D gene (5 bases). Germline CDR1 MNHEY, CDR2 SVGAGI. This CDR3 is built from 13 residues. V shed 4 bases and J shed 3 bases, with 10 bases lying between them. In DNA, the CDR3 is TGTGCCAGCAGTTCGGGGATGCACTACGAGCAGTACTTC. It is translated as CASSSGMHYEQYF.